This T cell receptor (beta chain) was sequenced during a study of shared clonotypes between healthy human individuals. The repertoire was sequenced with immunoSEQ multiplex PCR; TCRdb's copy has only in-frame clones and lacks some. The sample carries 550,000 to 600,000 clones, roughly 98% recorded once. CD45RO-negative CD8 cells positively selected for CCR7 made up the naive population, which excluded terminally differentiated effector memory CD45RA+ cells. Material for sequencing was naive CD8+ T cells sorted from blood. This receptor was taken from a man aged 30-40 years in good health.

CDR3 loop: CASSPRRVAGVSSYNEQFF. CDR3 DNA: TGTGCCAGCAGCCCCCGGCGTGTAGCGGGAGTATCGTCCTACAATGAGCAGTTCTTC. V gene TRBV9 combines with J gene TRBJ2-1, with 9 bases that match TRBD2. The CDR3 is made up of 19 amino acids. J lost 1 base, V lost 4 bases, and 15 bases had no gene match. CDR1 and CDR2 from the germline V gene are SGDLS and YYNGEE.